This T cell receptor beta chain was sequenced during a study of blood T cells in healthy people across ages. General study results and limits: Significant beta diversity loss was already apparent by age approximately 40, declining roughly linearly. Estimates of total diversity, which came from one million sequenced T cells, were considered to be underestimates. Researchers report that TCR beta diversity correlated strongly with naive T cell percentage.

In the case of this clonotype: No antigen is known for it.

Next came a second PCR, run for about 6 to 12 cycles, which used a sample-barcoded 5' primer along with a J-beta primer mix. TCRdb re-analysed the 5' RACE reads in MiXCR, keeping a single row per CDR3 protein. The table shows about 730,000 distinct CDR3 sequences, with around 40% occurring only once. The V gene lost 6 bases and the J gene lost 4 bases, with 17 bases spanning the gap. The CDR3 spans 15 residues. Germline-derived CDR1 and CDR2 are MNHEY and SVGEGT. The receptor was isolated from a woman aged 55-70 years in good health. This rearrangement joins TRBV6-2 or TRBV6-3 to TRBJ2-3, with D tentatively TRBD2 (6 bases). Source material: blood. For the CDR3, the DNA is TGTGCCAGCAGCTCCGAGCGGGTGGTGCCAGATACGCAGTATTTT. Translated, it gives CASSSERVVPDTQYF.